The 14 T cell receptor beta chains listed next were all sequenced from one sample in a study of HIV-infected patients and healthy controls. Reverse transcription used about 500 ng RNA and constant-region primers for alpha and beta. Each of the alpha and beta chains got its own library through chain-specific third strand synthesis with indices. TCRdb recomputed calls from the 5' RACE reads with MiXCR, one row per CDR3 protein. The data show around 8,600 distinct CDR3 sequences, approximately 6.3% seen once. Antiretroviral therapy had run roughly three months, about 14 weeks, before follow-up blood collection. The repertoire came from unfractionated whole blood and reflected all unsorted peripheral T cells. The starting material was blood, obtained during antiretroviral therapy. The origin of the receptors is an adult with HIV infection.

This clonotype has ten or more counts. The junction departs from the called germline gene at one end, perhaps through a read error. The library was designed around alpha chains, so this beta chain is a stray read whose abundance carries little weight. The rearrangement uses TRBV7-7 and TRBJ2-1; 9 bases are a match to TRBD1. The CDR3 runs 15 residues. The germline gives CDR1 SSHAT, CDR2 FNYEAQ (reference sequence). The CDR3 DNA follows: TGTGCTAGCAGCCCCGGAGGACAGGGGTACAATGAGCAGTTCTTC. Its protein is CASSPGGQGYNEQFF. The full variable domain, completed using reference TRBV7-7 and TRBJ2-1, is GAGVSQSPRYKVTKRGQDVTLRCDPISSHATLYWYQQALGQGPEFLTYFNYEAQPDKSGLPSDRFSAERPEGSISTLTIQRTEQRDSAMYRCASSPGGQGYNEQFFGPGTRLTVL.

There are many counts of this clonotype. A library made for alpha chains picked up this beta chain off target, so its size means little. The chain links TRBV9 to TRBJ2-4; TRBD1 matches 10 bases. J gave up 5 bases and V 0 bases, and 8 bases lay outside the gene matches. The CDR3 contains 17 residues. Germline V gives CDR1 SGDLS, CDR2 YYNGEE. The CDR3 DNA sequence: TGTGCCAGCAGCGTAGAGTTGGGGACAGGGGCCCAAAACATTCAGTACTTC. Its protein product is CASSVELGTGAQNIQYF.

This clonotype was detected ten times or more. The library was designed around alpha chains, so this beta chain is a stray read whose abundance carries little weight. The gene calls are TRBV12-3 or TRBV12-4 and TRBJ2-3; 7 bases align to TRBD2. CDR3 length: 15 amino acids. Trimming took 2 bases from V and 1 from J; bases not matched to a gene: 3. CDR3 bases: TGTGCCAGCAGTTTAATCCTAGCGGGCACAGATACGCAGTATTTT. Amino acid sequence: CASSLILAGTDTQYF.

This clonotype was recorded many times. This beta chain is off target for a library built for alpha chains, so its abundance means little. V and J are TRBV12-3 or TRBV12-4 and TRBJ2-7; a weak D match, TRBD1 (6 bases). The CDR3 has 13 amino acids. The V and J ends lost 7 bases and 3 bases respectively, with 13 bases between them. CDR3 DNA sequence: TGTGCCAGCAAGAGAGGACAGATCTACGAGCAGTACTTC. Encoded protein: CASKRGQIYEQYF.

This clonotype was seen at least ten times. The size of this beta chain means little, since it is a stray read in a library made for alpha chains. The chain uses TRBV6-2 or TRBV6-3 and TRBJ2-7, with 7 bases that match TRBD2. This CDR3 is 14 amino acids long. J was trimmed by 4 bases and V by 2 bases; bases with no gene match: 5. CDR1 and CDR2 from the germline V gene are MNHEY and SVGEGT. This CDR3 reads CASSYVGGPYEQYF. The DNA for the CDR3 is TGTGCCAGCAGTTACGTGGGAGGGCCATACGAGCAGTACTTC.

By share, this clonotype counts as medium-sized. This beta chain slipped into a library made for alpha chains as a stray read, so its size is not meaningful. The chain carries TRBV9 and TRBJ2-7; weak D call: TRBD1 (5 bases). This CDR3 comprises 14 residues. Trimming took off 0 bases at V and 2 bases at J, with 9 bases between the two ends. Germline V lookup: CDR1 SGDLS, CDR2 YYNGEE. In DNA form, the CDR3 reads TGTGCCAGCAGCGTAGGCGAAGGGGCCTACGAGCAGTACTTC. Translation: CASSVGEGAYEQYF.

By its share, this clonotype is medium-sized. This beta chain is an off-target read within a library intended for alpha chains, so its frequency means little. J is TRBJ2-7 and V is TRBV5-1; D is unclear. CDR3 length equals 14 residues. Trimming removed 0 bases at V and 3 bases at J, with 10 bases between. CDR1 is SGHRS, CDR2 YFSETQ, per germline. CDR3 in amino acids: CASSLDGHDYEQYF. CDR3 bases: TGCGCCAGCAGCTTGGACGGGCACGACTACGAGCAGTACTTC.

By sample share, this clonotype is medium-sized. In a library made to pick up alpha chains, this beta chain is a stray read with a size that means little. The genes are TRBV9 and TRBJ2-5, with 12 bases matching TRBD2. Trimming took 3 bases from V and 5 from J; bases not matched to a gene: 14. CDR1 and CDR2 from the germline V gene are SGDLS and YYNGEE. The CDR3 totals 18 residues. For the CDR3, the DNA is TGTGCCAGCAGCGGCGTGCGACCTGGACTAGCGGGGTCCGAGACCCAGTACTTC. It yields the protein CASSGVRPGLAGSETQYF.

Regarding this clonotype: This beta chain lies outside the target of a library built for alpha chains; its clone size means little. V and J are TRBV29-1 and TRBJ1-1; the D gene is possibly TRBD1 (5 bases). The CDR3 is 12 amino acids. Trimming shortened V by 8 bases and J by 5 bases, and 15 bases separated the two germline ends. CDR1 is SQVTM and CDR2 is ANQGSEA in the germline V gene. CDR3 nucleotide sequence: TGCAGCATAATACAGGCGGGGACTGAAGCTTTCTTT. It encodes CSIIQAGTEAFF. The whole variable domain, remainder taken from reference TRBV29-1 and TRBJ1-1, is SAVISQKPSRDICQRGTSLTIQCQVDSQVTMMFWYRQQPGQSLTLIATANQGSEATYESGFVIDKFPISRPNLTFSTLTVSNMSPEDSSIYLCSIIQAGTEAFFGQGTRLTVV.

This clonotype showed up many times. Because this beta chain is a stray read in a library intended to capture alpha chains, its abundance should not be given much weight. V gene TRBV12-3 or TRBV12-4 combines with J gene TRBJ2-3, with D perhaps matching TRBD2 (6 bases). The CDR3 covers 14 residues. V shed 5 bases and J shed 2 bases, with 11 bases lying between them. CDR3 coding DNA: TGTGCCAGCAGTAGGGGACTGACCACAGATACGCAGTATTTT. Its protein product is CASSRGLTTDTQYF.

Concerning this clonotype itself: The size of this beta chain means little, since it is a stray read in a library made for alpha chains. The rearrangement links TRBV6-5 to TRBJ2-5, with a possible D match to TRBD2 (6 bases). The V end lost 9 bases, the J end lost 4 bases, and 18 bases lay between the germline ends. Germline V gives CDR1 MNHEY, CDR2 SVGAGI. This CDR3 has 14 amino acids. CDR3 DNA sequence: TGTGCCAGATTTCCCGGGACTCACGGAGAGACCCAGTACTTC. Translated, it gives CARFPGTHGETQYF.

This clonotype was seen many times. This beta chain came through as a stray read in a library set up for alpha chains, and its size says little. The rearrangement links TRBV10-3 to TRBJ2-7; perhaps TRBD2 as D (5 bases). V lost 3 bases and J lost 7, with 10 bases in between. The CDR3 runs 12 residues. Germline values: CDR1 ENHRY, CDR2 SYGVKD. Here the CDR3 DNA reads TGTGCCATCAGTGAAGAGGGCCCGGAGCAGTACTTC. This gives the protein CAISEEGPEQYF.

This clonotype was observed many times. This beta chain lies outside the target of a library built for alpha chains; its clone size means little. This rearrangement joins TRBV7-9 to TRBJ2-2; no clear D gene. The CDR3 covers 18 residues. Germline CDR1 SEHNR, CDR2 FQNEAQ (reference sequence). V lost 0 bases, J lost 4 bases, and 18 bases lay in between. CDR3: CASSLASRQAWTTGELFF. The CDR3 nucleotides read TGTGCCAGCAGCTTAGCGAGTAGGCAGGCATGGACCACCGGGGAGCTGTTTTTT.

Within the sample, this clonotype is medium-sized. Since the library was made to target alpha chains, this beta chain is a stray read and its abundance is not meaningful. The chain links TRBV2 to TRBJ2-2; D uncertain. This CDR3 spans 16 amino acids. Germline values: CDR1 SNHLY, CDR2 FYNNEI. V was pared by 7 bases and J by 1 base, with 16 bases between. CDR3 nucleotide sequence: TGTGCCAGCACTCGTTCGGCCGGTATGAACACCGGGGAGCTGTTTTTT. Translating it yields CASTRSAGMNTGELFF.